The 19 T cell receptor beta chains below were found in one sample sequenced in a study of cytomegalovirus exposure and HLA in healthy donors (dated by TCRdb to 2015 to 2018). Libraries came from the immunoSEQ multiplex PCR assay. The multiplex PCR relied on a mix of 60 forward primers for TCR Vbeta segments and 13 reverse primers for TCR Jbeta segments. Here the immuneACCESS table is served through TCRdb, limited to in-frame sequences with V and J called. Missing clones are a known gap in these copies; in checked studies unresolved V genes cover under half, and the rest lacks a known reason. The sample yields approximately 160,000 clones; around 80% were counted once. The top ten hold approximately 1.5% of the sample. Input material: PBMCs. The receptor source for this set is a woman aged 25 to 39 in good health and CMV-seropositive.

The rearrangement uses TRBV14 and TRBJ2-6; D gene unclear. The germline V gene encodes CDR1 SGHDN and CDR2 FVKESK. The CDR3 consists of 18 residues. V was shortened by 2 bases and J by 4 bases, with 18 bases between the two germline ends. CDR3 sequence reads: CASSQSRFQVAGANVLTF. The CDR3 region has the DNA TGTGCCAGCAGCCAATCACGGTTCCAGGTCGCCGGGGCCAACGTCCTGACTTTC.

This rearrangement joins TRBV4-3 to TRBJ2-7; D perhaps matches TRBD2 (6 bases). The germline CDR1 and CDR2 sequences are LGHNA and YSLEER. This CDR3 comprises 18 residues. V dropped 4 bases and J dropped 2 bases, with 24 bases sitting between them. CDR3 loop: CASSLGVGSTSETYEQYF. CDR3 nucleotides: TGCGCCAGCAGCCTAGGGGTCGGGAGTACCTCCGAGACCTACGAGCAGTACTTC.

In DNA form, the CDR3 reads TGTGCCAGCAGTCCTGGGACTTTACGCACAGATACGCAGTATTTT. This sequence encodes CASSPGTLRTDTQYF. This chain joins TRBV27 and TRBJ2-3, with a possible D match to TRBD2 (6 bases). V lost 5 bases, J lost 1 base, and 13 bases lay in between. The CDR3 sequence is 15 residues long. The germline V gene encodes CDR1 MNHEY and CDR2 SMNVEV (reference sequence).

V usage is TRBV29-1 and J usage is TRBJ2-5, with a weak D call TRBD1 (5 bases). The CDR3 extends over 13 amino acids. V gave up 7 bases and J gave up 8 bases, with 20 bases separating them. Per the germline V gene, CDR1 is SQVTM and CDR2 is ANQGSEA. The CDR3 nucleotides are TGCAGCGCCGAAGTCGGCCCAGGGAAAACCCAGTACTTC. Protein product: CSAEVGPGKTQYF.

A few counts support this clone. The chain joins TRBV7-9 to TRBJ2-5, with no clear D. Trimming pared 4 bases from V and 5 bases from J, leaving 20 bases between. The CDR3 contains 16 residues. Germline V CDR1 and CDR2: SEHNR, FQNEAQ (reference sequence). CDR3 sequence reads: CASSSDVRRLWETQYF. The CDR3 bases are TGTGCCAGCAGCTCAGACGTAAGGCGGTTGTGGGAGACCCAGTACTTC.

V usage is TRBV29-1 and J usage is TRBJ2-5, with TRBD2 identical over 11 bases. The ends lost 6 bases at V and 4 bases at J; junction bases unmatched: 4. The CDR3 sequence is 13 residues long. Germline CDR1 reads SQVTM; CDR2 reads ANQGSEA. The DNA for the CDR3 is TGCAGCGTCGGGACTAGCGGAATAGAGACCCAGTACTTC. Translated, it gives CSVGTSGIETQYF.

The chain employs TRBV7-2 and TRBJ1-5, with D possibly being TRBD1 (5 bases). The V gene lost 1 base and the J gene lost 0 bases, with 10 bases spanning the gap. This CDR3 region has 16 residues. Germline CDR1 and CDR2: SGHTA and FQGNSA. The CDR3 DNA sequence: TGTGCCAGCAGCTTAGGGGGCAGACATAGCAATCAGCCCCAGCATTTT. Its translation is CASSLGGRHSNQPQHF.

Ten or more counts support this clone. This CDR3 reads CASSHTSGEQYF. CDR3 nucleotide sequence: TGTGCCAGCAGCCATACTAGCGGCGAGCAGTACTTC. V is TRBV5-6 and J is TRBJ2-7, with 8 bases that match TRBD2. Trimming removed 4 bases from V and 6 bases from J; junction bases left unmatched: 3. The germline V gene encodes CDR1 SGHDT and CDR2 YYEEEE. The CDR3 is 12 amino acids.

The chain combines TRBV4-3 with TRBJ2-1, with 7 bases that match TRBD2. The CDR3 has 14 amino acids. V shed 5 bases, J shed 9 bases, and the junction held 10 bases outside the gene matches. CDR1 is LGHNA and CDR2 is YSLEER in the germline V gene. This CDR3 is CASSWGEGPVEQFF. CDR3 DNA: TGCGCCAGCAGCTGGGGGGAGGGCCCCGTTGAGCAGTTCTTC.

The V call is TRBV18, the J call TRBJ1-4; no clear D. The germline CDR1 and CDR2 sequences are KGHSH and LQKENI. CDR3 size: 14 residues. V was shortened by 4 bases and J by 6 bases, with 12 bases between the two germline ends. The CDR3 sequence: CASSRSGTDEKLFF. The CDR3 DNA is TGTGCCAGCTCACGGTCAGGAACCGATGAAAAACTGTTTTTT. Full variable domain (missing parts from reference TRBV18 and TRBJ1-4): NAGVMQNPRHLVRRRGQEARLRCSPMKGHSHVYWYRQLPEEGLKFMVYLQKENIIDESGMPKERFSAEFPKEGPSILRIQQVVRGDSAAYFCASSRSGTDEKLFFGSGTQLSVL.

This clone was seen only a few times. The CDR3 spells CASTVTTGPDSGNTIYF. The CDR3 coding sequence is TGTGCCAGTACCGTTACGACAGGCCCAGACTCTGGAAACACCATATATTTT. The chain couples TRBV19 to TRBJ1-3, with D possibly being TRBD1 (6 bases). This CDR3 spans 17 amino acids. Germline V lookup: CDR1 LNHDA, CDR2 SQIVND (reference sequence). V lost 7 bases and J lost 0, with 19 bases in between.

The sample holds a few counts of this clone. The rearrangement uses TRBV5-1 and TRBJ2-2, with 9 nucleotides matching TRBD2. Germline-derived CDR1 and CDR2 are SGHRS and YFSETQ. J lost 4 bases, V lost 1 base, and 5 bases had no gene match. CDR3 size: 16 residues. The CDR3 DNA reads TGCGCCAGCAGCTTGCGGCGGGAGGGGCCCACCGGGGAGCTGTTTTTT. Its protein product is CASSLRREGPTGELFF.

This clone was picked up one time. The chain joins TRBV5-8 to TRBJ2-3, with D tentatively TRBD2 (6 bases). Trimming cost V 0 bases and J 1 base, with 24 bases left between them. Germline V gene lookup returns CDR1 SGHTS and CDR2 YDEGEE. This CDR3 spans 20 amino acids. CDR3: CASSLEPFRGSLLRTDTQYF. The CDR3 coding sequence is TGTGCCAGCAGCTTGGAACCTTTCCGGGGGTCCCTACTTCGCACAGATACGCAGTATTTT.

This chain connects TRBV9 to TRBJ1-1, with 7 bases that match TRBD1. The V and J ends lost 4 bases and 0 bases, in that order; junction bases with no gene match: 15. Germline assignment: CDR1 SGDLS and CDR2 YYNGEE. The CDR3 sequence is 18 residues long. The CDR3 nucleotides are TGTGCCAGCAGCACACGGACAGGCTCAGGGGGATTGAACACTGAAGCTTTCTTT. Protein product: CASSTRTGSGGLNTEAFF.

The V and J genes are TRBV27 and TRBJ2-7; 12 positions match TRBD2. Germline assignment: CDR1 MNHEY and CDR2 SMNVEV (reference sequence). With V trimmed by 5 bases and J by 2 bases, 1 base remained unmatched. This CDR3 region has 14 residues. The CDR3 loop is CASSRLAGAYEQYF. Written as DNA, the CDR3 is TGTGCCAGCAGTCGACTAGCGGGAGCCTACGAGCAGTACTTC.

The chain combines TRBV5-8 with TRBJ2-1; TRBD2 is a possible D gene (5 bases). Germline lookup yields CDR1 SGHTS and CDR2 YDEGEE. CDR3 length equals 18 residues. V was clipped by 4 bases and J by 8 bases, with 28 bases between them. CDR3 nucleotide sequence: TGTGCCAGCAGCCCCGGGATCGGCTACCTCGAAGGGCATGATGAGCAGTTCTTC. It encodes CASSPGIGYLEGHDEQFF.

V gene TRBV27 combines with J gene TRBJ1-4, with D possibly being TRBD1 (6 bases). The ends were cut back, 3 bases at V and 7 bases at J, with 12 bases in the middle. Germline V lookup: CDR1 MNHEY, CDR2 SMNVEV (reference sequence). The CDR3 loop spans 14 amino acids. The CDR3 DNA reads TGTGCCAGCAGTTTTGGCAGGGGTGGTGAAAAACTGTTTTTT. Protein sequence: CASSFGRGGEKLFF.

The rearrangement joins TRBV19 to TRBJ2-7, with D possibly being TRBD1 (6 bases). Germline V gene sequence: CDR1 LNHDA, CDR2 SQIVND (reference sequence). The CDR3 contains 13 residues. Trimming removed 8 bases from V and 2 bases from J, with 13 bases in between. CDR3: CASAPGTTYEQYF. CDR3 nucleotide sequence: TGTGCCAGTGCGCCGGGGACAACCTACGAGCAGTACTTC.

The chain couples TRBV18 to TRBJ1-1; no firm D call. Deletions cut 6 bases from V and 4 bases from J, with 12 bases between. Germline assignment: CDR1 KGHSH and CDR2 LQKENI. The CDR3 contains 13 residues. This CDR3 is CASSMLLSTEAFF. CDR3 coding DNA: TGTGCCAGCTCCATGTTACTGAGCACTGAAGCTTTCTTT.